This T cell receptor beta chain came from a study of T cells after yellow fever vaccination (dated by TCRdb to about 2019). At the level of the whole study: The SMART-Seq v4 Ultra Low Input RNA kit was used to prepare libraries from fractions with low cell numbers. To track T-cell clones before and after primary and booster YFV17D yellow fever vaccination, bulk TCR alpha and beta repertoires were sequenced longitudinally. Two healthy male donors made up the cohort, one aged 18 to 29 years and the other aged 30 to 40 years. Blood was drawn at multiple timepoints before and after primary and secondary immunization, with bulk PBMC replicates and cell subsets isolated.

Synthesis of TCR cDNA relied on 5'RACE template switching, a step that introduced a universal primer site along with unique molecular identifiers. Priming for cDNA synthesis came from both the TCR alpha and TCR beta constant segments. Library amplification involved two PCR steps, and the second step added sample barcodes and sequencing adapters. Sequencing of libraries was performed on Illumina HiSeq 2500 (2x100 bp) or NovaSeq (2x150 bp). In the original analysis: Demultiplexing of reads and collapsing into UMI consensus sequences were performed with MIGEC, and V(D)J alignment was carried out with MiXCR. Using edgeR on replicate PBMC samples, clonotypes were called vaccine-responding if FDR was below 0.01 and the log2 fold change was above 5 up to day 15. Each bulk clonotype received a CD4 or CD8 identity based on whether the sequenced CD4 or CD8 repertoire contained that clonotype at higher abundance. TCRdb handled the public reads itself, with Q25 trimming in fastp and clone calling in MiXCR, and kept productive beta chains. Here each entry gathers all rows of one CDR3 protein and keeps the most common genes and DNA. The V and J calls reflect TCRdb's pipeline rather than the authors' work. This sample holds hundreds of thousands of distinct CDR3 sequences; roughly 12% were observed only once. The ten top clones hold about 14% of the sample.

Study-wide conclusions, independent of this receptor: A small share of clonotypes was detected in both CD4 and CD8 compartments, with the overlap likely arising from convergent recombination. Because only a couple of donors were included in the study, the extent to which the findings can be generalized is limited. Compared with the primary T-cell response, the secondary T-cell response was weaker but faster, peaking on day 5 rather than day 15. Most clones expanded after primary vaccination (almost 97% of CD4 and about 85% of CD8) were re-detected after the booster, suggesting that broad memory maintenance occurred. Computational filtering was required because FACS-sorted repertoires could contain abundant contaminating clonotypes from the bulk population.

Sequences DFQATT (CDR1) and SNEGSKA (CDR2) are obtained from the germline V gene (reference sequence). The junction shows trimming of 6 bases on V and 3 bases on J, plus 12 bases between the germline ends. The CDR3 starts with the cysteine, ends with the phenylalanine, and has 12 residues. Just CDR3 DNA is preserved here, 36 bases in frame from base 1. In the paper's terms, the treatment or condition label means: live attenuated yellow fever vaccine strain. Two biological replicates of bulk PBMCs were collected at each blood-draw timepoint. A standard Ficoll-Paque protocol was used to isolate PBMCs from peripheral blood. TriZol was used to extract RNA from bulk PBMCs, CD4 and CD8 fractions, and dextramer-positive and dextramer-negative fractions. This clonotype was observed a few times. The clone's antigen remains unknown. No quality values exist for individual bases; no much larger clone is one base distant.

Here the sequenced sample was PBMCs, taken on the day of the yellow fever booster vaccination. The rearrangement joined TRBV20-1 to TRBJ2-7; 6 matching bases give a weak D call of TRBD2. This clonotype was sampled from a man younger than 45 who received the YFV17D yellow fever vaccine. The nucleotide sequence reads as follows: TGCAGTGCCCCCGCGGGGCACTACGAGCAGTACTTC. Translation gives CSAPAGHYEQYF.